This entry describes one T cell receptor beta chain. These data are taken from a study of blood T cell repertoires in COVID-19. The assay was immunoSEQ multiplex PCR, and TCRdb's table has in-frame clones only and misses some. Of roughly 250,000 clones in the sample, around 90% were seen once. The CDR3 has 13 residues. Trimming stripped 4 bases from V and 7 bases from J, with 13 bases between. CDR1 MNHNS and CDR2 SASEGT come from the germline V gene. Sequences were obtained from PBMCs or T cells enriched from blood (not recorded which). The sequence derives from a woman under 30 who had recovered from COVID-19. The chain links TRBV6-1 to TRBJ1-1; the D is unclear. The DNA for the CDR3 is TGTGCCAGCAGTGGAAATGAGGCGGGTGAAGCTTTCTTT. Translated, it gives CASSGNEAGEAFF.